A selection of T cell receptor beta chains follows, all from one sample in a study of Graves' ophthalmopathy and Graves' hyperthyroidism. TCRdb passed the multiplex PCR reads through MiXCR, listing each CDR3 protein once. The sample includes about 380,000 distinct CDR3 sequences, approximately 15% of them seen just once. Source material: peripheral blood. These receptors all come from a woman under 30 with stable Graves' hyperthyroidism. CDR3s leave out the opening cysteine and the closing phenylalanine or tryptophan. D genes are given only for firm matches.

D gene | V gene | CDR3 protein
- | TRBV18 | ASSPLQGGPRYGYT
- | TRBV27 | ASAPVYSNQPQH
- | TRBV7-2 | ASSLTRQQETQY
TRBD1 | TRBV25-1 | ASSVPAGTGYGYT
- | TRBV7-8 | ASSLGAATEAF
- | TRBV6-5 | ASSYSSGLGSPLH
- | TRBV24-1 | ATSDLLGTQY
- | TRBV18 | ASSPGTGQHSLLH
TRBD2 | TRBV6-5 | ASSYDLAGAFSYEQY
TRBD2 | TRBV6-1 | ASMVSGGSHEQY
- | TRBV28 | ASSPTRSHFTDSNQPQH
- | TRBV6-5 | ASSYSTGTEAF
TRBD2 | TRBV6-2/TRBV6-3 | ASSSHWTSGSAALEQY
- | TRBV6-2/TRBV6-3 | ASSYNWDGGYT
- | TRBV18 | ASSPDDKVYNEQF
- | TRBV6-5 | ASSPLWEQY
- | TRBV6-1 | ASSEAVNGGYT